This TCR beta chain was profiled in a study of shared clonotypes between healthy human individuals. Study-wide context: Donors, aged 18 to 49, were a couple of women and a few men.

None of the donors, who were healthy HIV-negative adults, had recently had acute infections or vaccinations. CDR3 length equals 15 residues. CDR1 and CDR2 from the germline V gene are GTSNPN and SVGIG (reference sequence). V was cut by 1 base and J by 3 bases, with 13 bases left in between. Deep was the level used in running the assay. TCRdb keeps only in-frame clones here, not all; method: immunoSEQ multiplex PCR. The sample yields roughly 2 million clones, roughly 96% seen once. Points on this clone: This sequence may be a read error, since a much larger clone differs from it by one base.

The clonotype originates from a man aged 18 to 29 in good health. The chain carries TRBV30 and TRBJ1-5; D perhaps matches TRBD1 (6 bases). Sequencing used naive CD4+ T cells sorted from blood. Described subset: CD45RA+ positively selected. CDR3 protein: CAWSAGTFNNQPQHF. In DNA form, the CDR3 reads TGTGCCTGGAGTGCGGGGACATTTAACAATCAGCCCCAGCATTTT.